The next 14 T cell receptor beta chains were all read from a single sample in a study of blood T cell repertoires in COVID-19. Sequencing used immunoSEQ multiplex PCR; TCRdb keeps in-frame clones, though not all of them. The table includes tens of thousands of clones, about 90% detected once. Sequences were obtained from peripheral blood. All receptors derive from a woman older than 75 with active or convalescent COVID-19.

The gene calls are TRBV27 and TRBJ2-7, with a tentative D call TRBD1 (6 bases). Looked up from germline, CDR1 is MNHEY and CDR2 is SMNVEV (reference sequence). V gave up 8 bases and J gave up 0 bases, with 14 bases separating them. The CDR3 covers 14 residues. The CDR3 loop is CASPPGQSSYEQYF. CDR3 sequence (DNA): TGTGCCAGCCCCCCCGGACAGAGCTCCTACGAGCAGTACTTC.

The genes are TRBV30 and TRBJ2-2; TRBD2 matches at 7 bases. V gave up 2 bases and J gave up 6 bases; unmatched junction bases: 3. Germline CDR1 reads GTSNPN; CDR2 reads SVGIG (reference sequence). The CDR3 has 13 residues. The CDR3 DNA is TGTGCCTGGAGTTTGGGAGGGGCCGGGGAGCTGTTTTTT. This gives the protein CAWSLGGAGELFF.

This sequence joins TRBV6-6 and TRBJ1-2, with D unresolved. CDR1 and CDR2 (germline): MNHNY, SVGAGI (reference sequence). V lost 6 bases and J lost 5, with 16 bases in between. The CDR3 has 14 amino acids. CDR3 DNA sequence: TGTGCCAGCAGCCCCCGGTTGGGGAGGTATGGCTACACCTTC. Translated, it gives CASSPRLGRYGYTF.

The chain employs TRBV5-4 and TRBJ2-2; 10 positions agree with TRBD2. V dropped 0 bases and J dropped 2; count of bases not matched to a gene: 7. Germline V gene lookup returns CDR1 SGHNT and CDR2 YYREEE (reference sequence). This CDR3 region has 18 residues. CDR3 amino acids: CASSLGLAGASNTGELFF. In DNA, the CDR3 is TGTGCCAGCAGCTTGGGGCTAGCGGGGGCCAGTAACACCGGGGAGCTGTTTTTT.

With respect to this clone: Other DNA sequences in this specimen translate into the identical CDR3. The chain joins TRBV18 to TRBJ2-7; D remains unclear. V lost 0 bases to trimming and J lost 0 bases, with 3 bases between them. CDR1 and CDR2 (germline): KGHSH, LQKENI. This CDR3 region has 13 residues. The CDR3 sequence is CASSPPSSYEQYF. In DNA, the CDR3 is TGTGCCAGCTCACCACCTAGCTCCTACGAGCAGTACTTC.

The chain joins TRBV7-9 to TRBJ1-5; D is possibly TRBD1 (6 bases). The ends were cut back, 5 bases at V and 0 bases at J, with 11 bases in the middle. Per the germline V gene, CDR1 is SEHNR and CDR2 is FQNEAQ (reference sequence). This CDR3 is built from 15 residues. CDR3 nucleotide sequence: TGTGCCAGCAGCCCAGGACAGAATAGCAATCAGCCCCAGCATTTT. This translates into CASSPGQNSNQPQHF.

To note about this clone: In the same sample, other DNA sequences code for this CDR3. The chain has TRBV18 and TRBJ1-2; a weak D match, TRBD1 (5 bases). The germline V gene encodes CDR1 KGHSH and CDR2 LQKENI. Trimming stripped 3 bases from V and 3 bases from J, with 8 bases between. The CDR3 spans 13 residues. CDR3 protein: CASSPGGDYGYTF. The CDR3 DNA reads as TGTGCCAGCTCACCCGGAGGGGACTATGGCTACACCTTC.

CDR3 DNA sequence: TGCGCCAGCAGCTTGGCGACTAGCGGGGGGCCGGTAGATACGCAGTATTTT. Amino acids: CASSLATSGGPVDTQYF. The rearrangement uses TRBV5-1 and TRBJ2-3, with 13 bases aligning to TRBD2. The CDR3 spans 17 residues. V was pared by 0 bases and J by 5 bases, with 6 bases of the junction left unmatched. The germline V gene has CDR1 SGHRS and CDR2 YFSETQ.

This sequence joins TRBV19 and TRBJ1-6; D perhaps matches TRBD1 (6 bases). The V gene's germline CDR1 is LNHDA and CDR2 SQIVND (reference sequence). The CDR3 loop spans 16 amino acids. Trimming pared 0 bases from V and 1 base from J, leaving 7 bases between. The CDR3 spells CASSIEGQSYNSPLHF. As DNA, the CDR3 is TGTGCCAGTAGTATAGAGGGACAATCCTATAATTCACCCCTCCACTTT.

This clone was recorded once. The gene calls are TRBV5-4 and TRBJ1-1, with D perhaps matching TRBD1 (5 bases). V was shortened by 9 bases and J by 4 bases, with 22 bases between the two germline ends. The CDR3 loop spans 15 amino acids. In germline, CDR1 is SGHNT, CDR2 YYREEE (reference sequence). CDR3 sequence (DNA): TGTGCCACAACCCTGGGCAGGGTGCGGAGCACTGAAGCTTTCTTT. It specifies CATTLGRVRSTEAFF.

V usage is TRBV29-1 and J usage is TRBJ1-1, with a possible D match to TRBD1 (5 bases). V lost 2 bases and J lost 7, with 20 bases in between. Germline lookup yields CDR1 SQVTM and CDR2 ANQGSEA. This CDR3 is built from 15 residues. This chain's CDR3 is CSVEKGRIGGLEAFF. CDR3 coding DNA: TGCAGCGTTGAAAAAGGGAGGATCGGGGGACTTGAAGCTTTCTTT.

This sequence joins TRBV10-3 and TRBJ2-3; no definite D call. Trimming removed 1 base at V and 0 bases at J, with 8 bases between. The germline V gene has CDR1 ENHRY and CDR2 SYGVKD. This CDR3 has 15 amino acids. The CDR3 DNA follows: TGTGCCATCAGTGAGTACGGCGGTAGCACAGATACGCAGTATTTT. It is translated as CAISEYGGSTDTQYF.

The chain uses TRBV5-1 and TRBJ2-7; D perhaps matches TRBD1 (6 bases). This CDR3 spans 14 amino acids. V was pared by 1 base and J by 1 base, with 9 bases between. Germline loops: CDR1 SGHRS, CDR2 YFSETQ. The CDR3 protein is CASSLQGTSYEQYF. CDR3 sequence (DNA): TGCGCCAGCAGCTTGCAGGGGACGTCCTACGAGCAGTACTTC.

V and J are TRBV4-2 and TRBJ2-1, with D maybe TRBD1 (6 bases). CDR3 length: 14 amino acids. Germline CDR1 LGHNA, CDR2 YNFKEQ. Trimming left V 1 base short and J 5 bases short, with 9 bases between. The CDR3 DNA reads TGTGCCAGCAGCCAAGTGGACAGCCACAATGAGCAGTTCTTC. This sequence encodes CASSQVDSHNEQFF.